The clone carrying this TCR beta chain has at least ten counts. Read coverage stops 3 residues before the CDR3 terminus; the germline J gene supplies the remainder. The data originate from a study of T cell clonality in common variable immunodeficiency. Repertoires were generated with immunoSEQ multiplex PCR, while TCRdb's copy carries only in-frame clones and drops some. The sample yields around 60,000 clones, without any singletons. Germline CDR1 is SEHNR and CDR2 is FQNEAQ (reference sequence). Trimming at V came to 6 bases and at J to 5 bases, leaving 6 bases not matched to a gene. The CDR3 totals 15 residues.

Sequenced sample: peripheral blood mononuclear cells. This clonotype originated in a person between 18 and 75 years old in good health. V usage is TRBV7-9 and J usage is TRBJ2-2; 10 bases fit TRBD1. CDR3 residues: CASRSGTGDTGELFF. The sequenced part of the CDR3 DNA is TGTGCCAGCAGATCCGGGACAGGGGATACCGGGGAG.